These 27 T cell receptor beta chains originate from one sample sequenced in a study of shared clonotypes between healthy human individuals. Assay: immunoSEQ multiplex PCR; the TCRdb copy retains only in-frame clones and omits some. The table includes approximately 500,000 clones, 96% detected once. The specimen sequenced was naive CD4+ T cells sorted from blood. Regarding subset: CD45RA+ positively selected. These receptors originate from a woman aged 25 to 39 in good health.

The chain has TRBV29-1 and TRBJ1-1, with D possibly matching TRBD1 (6 bases). Germline V lookup: CDR1 SQVTM, CDR2 ANQGSEA. The CDR3 is 11 residues long. The V end lost 6 bases, the J end lost 3 bases, and 8 bases lay between the germline ends. CDR3 sequence (DNA): TGCAGCGTGGGGGCGGACACTGAAGCTTTCTTT. It translates to CSVGADTEAFF.

This clone has a single count. This chain links TRBV11-2 with TRBJ2-2; D uncertain. V lost 4 bases and J lost 7, with 7 bases in between. CDR3 length: 12 amino acids. The germline gives CDR1 SGHAT, CDR2 FQNNGV. CDR3 DNA sequence: TGTGCCAGCAGCTCCCCGGGCGGGGAGCTGTTTTTT. It specifies CASSSPGGELFF.

J is TRBJ2-7 and V is TRBV5-1; 7 bases match TRBD1. V dropped 1 base and J dropped 0; count of bases not matched to a gene: 7. This CDR3 is built from 16 residues. Germline assignment: CDR1 SGHRS and CDR2 YFSETQ. The CDR3 nucleotides are TGCGCCAGCAGCTTGTCCCACGACAGGGTCTCCTACGAGCAGTACTTC. Amino acids: CASSLSHDRVSYEQYF. The full variable domain, completed using reference TRBV5-1 and TRBJ2-7, is KAGVTQTPRYLIKTRGQQVTLSCSPISGHRSVSWYQQTPGQGLQFLFEYFSETQRNKGNFPGRFSGRQFSNSRSEMNVSTLELGDSALYLCASSLSHDRVSYEQYFGPGTRLTVT.

The V gene is TRBV18, the J gene TRBJ2-5, with D tentatively TRBD1 or TRBD2 (5 bases each). The CDR3 has 15 residues. V gave up 1 base and J gave up 0 bases, with 9 bases separating them. Germline V gene lookup returns CDR1 KGHSH and CDR2 LQKENI. The CDR3 nucleotides read TGTGCCAGCTCACCACAGGGACGGAACCAAGAGACCCAGTACTTC. Amino acids: CASSPQGRNQETQYF.

The chain employs TRBV6-1 and TRBJ2-7, with 8 bases aligning to TRBD1. The CDR3 extends over 13 amino acids. CDR1 and CDR2 (germline): MNHNS, SASEGT. V lost 4 bases, J lost 3 bases, and 2 bases stayed unmatched. The chain's CDR3 is CASSADRVYEQYF. CDR3 sequence (DNA): TGTGCCAGCAGTGCGGACAGGGTCTACGAGCAGTACTTC.

The chain combines TRBV7-9 with TRBJ1-2; 9 nucleotides align to TRBD1. Germline V gene lookup returns CDR1 SEHNR and CDR2 FQNEAQ (reference sequence). V lost 4 bases to trimming and J lost 6 bases; unmatched junction nucleotides: 9. The CDR3 is made up of 15 amino acids. CDR3 in amino acids: CASSSRDRASHGYTF. The CDR3 coding sequence is TGTGCCAGCAGCTCCCGGGACAGGGCGTCTCATGGCTACACCTTC.

This chain uses TRBV4-1 with TRBJ1-2, with D hard to call. Trimming removed 0 bases at V and 6 bases at J, with 14 bases between. The CDR3 consists of 15 residues. The germline V gene encodes CDR1 MGHRA and CDR2 YSYEKL. This CDR3 reads CASSQDLTGGNGYTF. The CDR3 nucleotides are TGCGCCAGCAGCCAAGATCTGACGGGTGGTAATGGCTACACCTTC.

The chain recombines TRBV9 with TRBJ2-7; TRBD2 matches at 9 bases. With 0 bases clipped from V and 8 bases from J, the junction kept 9 bases outside the gene matches. Germline CDR1 is SGDLS and CDR2 is YYNGEE. The length of the CDR3 is 15 residues. CDR3 coding DNA: TGTGCCAGCAGCGTAGGGAGTAGCGGGAGTGGTAAGCAGTACTTC. It translates to CASSVGSSGSGKQYF.

The rearrangement links TRBV9 to TRBJ1-6; D not resolved. Trimming left V 5 bases short and J 5 bases short, with 11 bases between. The CDR3 covers 14 residues. The germline gives CDR1 SGDLS, CDR2 YYNGEE. The CDR3 sequence: CASSPLRNNSPLHF. CDR3 sequence (DNA): TGTGCCAGCAGTCCGTTACGGAATAATTCACCCCTCCACTTT.

The J gene is TRBJ2-5, the V gene TRBV6-5; TRBD1 aligns across 8 bases. V shed 7 bases, J shed 5 bases, and the junction held 3 bases outside the gene matches. Germline assignment: CDR1 MNHEY and CDR2 SVGAGI. The CDR3 is 12 amino acids. The CDR3 DNA reads as TGTGCCAGCATGGACAGGGCTGAGACCCAGTACTTC. It encodes CASMDRAETQYF.

This clone was recorded only once. V is TRBV5-1 and J is TRBJ1-1, with D possibly TRBD1 on 5 matching bases. CDR1 is SGHRS, CDR2 YFSETQ, per germline. This CDR3 contains 12 residues. The germline V and J ends were trimmed by 8 bases and 1 base, with 9 bases remaining between them. DNA for the CDR3: TGCGCCAGTGGGGACGGGAACACTGAAGCTTTCTTT. It specifies CASGDGNTEAFF.

This chain links TRBV5-4 with TRBJ2-1; D is uncertain. V was cut by 0 bases and J by 2 bases, with 9 bases left in between. The CDR3 extends over 15 amino acids. Germline V gene lookup returns CDR1 SGHNT and CDR2 YYREEE (reference sequence). The CDR3 spells CASSLGAEAYNEQFF. The CDR3 DNA reads TGTGCCAGCAGCTTGGGGGCAGAAGCCTACAATGAGCAGTTCTTC.

The V call is TRBV14, the J call TRBJ2-3; no reliable D call. CDR1 and CDR2 (germline): SGHDN, FVKESK. V was cut by 0 bases and J by 4 bases, with 14 bases left in between. CDR3 length: 16 residues. In DNA, the CDR3 is TGTGCCAGCAGCCAAGACCCATTCTCTGTCGCAGATACGCAGTATTTT. This codes for CASSQDPFSVADTQYF.

This chain uses TRBV19 with TRBJ1-5; D possibly corresponds to TRBD1 (6 bases). There are 15 residues in the CDR3. The germline V and J ends were trimmed by 1 base and 6 bases, with 13 bases remaining between them. Germline values: CDR1 LNHDA, CDR2 SQIVND (reference sequence). The CDR3 DNA reads as TGTGCCAGTAGTATAGTAGGGGGGGCTGGTCAGCCCCAGCATTTT. It is translated as CASSIVGGAGQPQHF.

The chain carries TRBV9 and TRBJ1-1; the D is unclear. CDR1 SGDLS and CDR2 YYNGEE come from the germline V gene. The CDR3 covers 15 residues. Trimming took off 5 bases at V and 0 bases at J, with 14 bases between the two ends. CDR3 protein: CASSGTEPMNTEAFF. CDR3 bases: TGTGCCAGCAGTGGAACAGAACCTATGAACACTGAAGCTTTCTTT. Drawing the rest from reference TRBV9 and TRBJ1-1, the complete variable domain is DSGVTQTPKHLITATGQRVTLRCSPRSGDLSVYWYQQSLDQGLQFLIQYYNGEERAKGNILERFSAQQFPDLHSELNLSSLELGDSALYFCASSGTEPMNTEAFFGQGTRLTVV.

The chain uses TRBV7-8 and TRBJ2-7; maybe TRBD1 (7 bases). Trimming took 5 bases from V and 1 from J, leaving 21 bases between them. The V gene's germline CDR1 is SGHVS and CDR2 FQNEAQ. This CDR3 spans 17 amino acids. The CDR3 is CASSRLWGDRGSYEQYF. The DNA for the CDR3 is TGTGCCAGCAGCCGGCTTTGGGGGGACAGAGGTTCCTACGAGCAGTACTTC.

The CDR3 here is CASSSTMNSVLYEQYF. CDR3 coding DNA: TGTGCCAGCAGCTCGACTATGAATAGCGTACTCTACGAGCAGTACTTC. The V and J genes are TRBV5-6 and TRBJ2-7, with D possibly matching TRBD2 (5 bases). Trimming stripped 3 bases from V and 3 bases from J, with 19 bases between. This CDR3 contains 16 residues. Germline V gene sequence: CDR1 SGHDT, CDR2 YYEEEE.

The rearrangement uses TRBV19 and TRBJ1-1; D is ambiguous. Trimming left V 2 bases short and J 0 bases short, with 10 bases between. The CDR3 has 15 amino acids. CDR1 LNHDA and CDR2 SQIVND come from the germline V gene (reference sequence). This CDR3 reads CASSISGSMNTEAFF. The CDR3 DNA sequence: TGTGCCAGTAGTATATCCGGCAGCATGAACACTGAAGCTTTCTTT.

The V gene is TRBV5-3, the J gene TRBJ1-3; D is ambiguous. TRBV5-3 is labeled an ORF, and its function is uncertain. This CDR3 region has 12 residues. Trimming took off 2 bases at V and 4 bases at J, with 4 bases between the two ends. The CDR3: CARSFLGNTIYF. CDR3 nucleotide sequence: TGTGCCAGAAGCTTTCTGGGAAACACCATATATTTT.

This chain links TRBV11-2 with TRBJ2-7, with D possibly being TRBD1 (5 bases). Trimming removed 5 bases from V and 3 bases from J, with 14 bases in between. The germline CDR1 and CDR2 sequences are SGHAT and FQNNGV. This CDR3 comprises 14 residues. This CDR3 is CASSRTTGYYEQYF. CDR3 DNA: TGTGCCAGCAGCCGAACAACAGGTTACTACGAGCAGTACTTC.

This chain joins TRBV2 and TRBJ2-3; D is perhaps TRBD1 or TRBD2 (5 bases each). Germline-derived CDR1 and CDR2 are SNHLY and FYNNEI. Trimming cost V 8 bases and J 2 bases, with 8 bases left between them. This CDR3 region has 12 residues. The CDR3 sequence is CASGTVTDTQYF. The DNA of the CDR3 is TGTGCCAGCGGGACCGTCACAGATACGCAGTATTTT.

The chain carries TRBV27 and TRBJ2-6; D remains ambiguous. V was pared by 2 bases and J by 0 bases, with 14 bases between. The germline V gene encodes CDR1 MNHEY and CDR2 SMNVEV (reference sequence). This CDR3 has 18 amino acids. CDR3 DNA: TGTGCCAGCAGTTTACGTTACCCTACCCACTCTGGGGCCAACGTCCTGACTTTC. It is translated as CASSLRYPTHSGANVLTF.

This clone was recorded once. J is TRBJ1-2 and V is TRBV27; D may be TRBD1 (6 bases). This CDR3 spans 14 amino acids. The ends were cut back, 6 bases at V and 0 bases at J, with 11 bases in the middle. Germline-derived CDR1 and CDR2 are MNHEY and SMNVEV (reference sequence). The CDR3 region has the DNA TGTGCCAGCAGGATGACAGGTACTAACTATGGCTACACCTTC. Translating it yields CASRMTGTNYGYTF.

The genes are TRBV7-2 and TRBJ1-3; D may be TRBD1 (5 bases). Between the trimmed V and J ends, which lost 6 bases and 8 bases, there was a span of 14 bases. Germline CDR1 and CDR2: SGHTA and FQGNSA. This CDR3 has 13 residues. DNA for the CDR3: TGTGCCAGCAGTTTGGACACTTTGGACACCATATATTTT. Translation: CASSLDTLDTIYF.

This chain connects TRBV28 to TRBJ1-4; 12 bases map to TRBD1. J lost 5 bases, V lost 3 bases, and 4 bases had no gene match. The CDR3 has 16 amino acids. Germline assignment: CDR1 MDHEN and CDR2 SYDVKM. CDR3 sequence reads: CASSLGTGGANEKLFF. The CDR3, as DNA: TGTGCCAGCAGTTTGGGGACAGGGGGCGCGAATGAAAAACTGTTTTTT.

The genes are TRBV2 and TRBJ1-1; D gene ambiguous. Germline assignment: CDR1 SNHLY and CDR2 FYNNEI. Between the trimmed V and J ends, which lost 3 bases and 7 bases, there was a span of 6 bases. The CDR3 is made up of 11 amino acids. The CDR3 bases are TGTGCCAGCAGTGATTTCATTGAAGCTTTCTTT. Protein sequence: CASSDFIEAFF. Drawing the rest from reference TRBV2 and TRBJ1-1, the complete variable domain is EPEVTQTPSHQVTQMGQEVILRCVPISNHLYFYWYRQILGQKVEFLVSFYNNEISEKSEIFDDQFSVERPDGSNFTLKIRSTKLEDSAMYFCASSDFIEAFFGQGTRLTVV.

This chain links TRBV5-1 with TRBJ2-5; 10 nucleotides align to TRBD2. V shed 2 bases and J 7 bases; nucleotides not matched to a gene: 8. Germline V lookup: CDR1 SGHRS, CDR2 YFSETQ. There are 15 residues in the CDR3. CDR3 region: CASSLTSGNGGTQYF. Here the CDR3 DNA reads TGCGCCAGCAGCTTAACTAGCGGGAATGGAGGGACCCAGTACTTC.